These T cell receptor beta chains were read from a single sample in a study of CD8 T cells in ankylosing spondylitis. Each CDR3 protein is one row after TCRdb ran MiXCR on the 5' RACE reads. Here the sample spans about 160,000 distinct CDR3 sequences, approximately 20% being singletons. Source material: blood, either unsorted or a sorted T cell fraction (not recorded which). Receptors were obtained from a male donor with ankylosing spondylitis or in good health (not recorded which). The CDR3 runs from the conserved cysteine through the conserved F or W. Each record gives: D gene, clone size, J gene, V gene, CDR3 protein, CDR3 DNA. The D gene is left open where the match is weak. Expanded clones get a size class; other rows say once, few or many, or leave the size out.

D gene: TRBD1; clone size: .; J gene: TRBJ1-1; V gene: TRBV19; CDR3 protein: CASFRGGTEAFF; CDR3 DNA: TGTGCCAGTTTCAGGGGGGGTACTGAAGCTTTCTTT
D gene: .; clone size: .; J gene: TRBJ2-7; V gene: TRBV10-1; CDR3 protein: CASSESQSYEQYF; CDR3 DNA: TGCGCCAGCAGTGAGTCCCAGTCCTACGAGCAGTACTTC
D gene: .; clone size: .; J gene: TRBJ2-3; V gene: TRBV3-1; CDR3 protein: CASSPFSGTDTQYF; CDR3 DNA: TGTGCCAGCAGCCCTTTTAGCGGCACAGATACGCAGTATTTT
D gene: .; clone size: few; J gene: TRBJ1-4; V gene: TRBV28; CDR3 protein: CASRKRTNEKLFF; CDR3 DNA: TGTGCCAGCAGGAAACGGACTAATGAAAAACTGTTTTTT
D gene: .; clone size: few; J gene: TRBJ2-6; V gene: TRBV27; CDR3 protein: CASTLPVLTF; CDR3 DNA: TGTGCCAGTACCCTTCCCGTCCTGACTTTC
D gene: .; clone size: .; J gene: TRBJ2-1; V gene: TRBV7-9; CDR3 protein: CASSWGLGTSYNEQFF; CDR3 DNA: TGTGCCAGCAGCTGGGGGTTGGGGACCTCCTACAATGAGCAGTTCTTC
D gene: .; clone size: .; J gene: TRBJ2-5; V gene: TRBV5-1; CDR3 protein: CASSVLEGGETQYF; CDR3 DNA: TGCGCCAGCAGCGTCTTAGAAGGGGGTGAGACCCAGTACTTC
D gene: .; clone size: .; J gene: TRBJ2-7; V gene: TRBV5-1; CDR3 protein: CASSLDREQYF; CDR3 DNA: TGCGCCAGCAGCTTGGATCGCGAGCAGTACTTC
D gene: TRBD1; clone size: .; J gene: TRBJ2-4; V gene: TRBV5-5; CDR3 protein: CASSWDRGIQYF; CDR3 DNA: TGTGCCAGCAGCTGGGACAGGGGCATTCAGTACTTC
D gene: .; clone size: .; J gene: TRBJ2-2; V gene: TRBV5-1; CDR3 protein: CASGMDSADNTGELFF; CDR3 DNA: TGCGCCAGCGGTATGGATTCCGCAGATAACACCGGGGAGCTGTTTTTT
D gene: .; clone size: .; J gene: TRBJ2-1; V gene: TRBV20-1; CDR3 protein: CSARIRDFSEQFF; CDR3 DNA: TGCAGTGCTAGAATTCGGGATTTCAGTGAGCAGTTCTTC
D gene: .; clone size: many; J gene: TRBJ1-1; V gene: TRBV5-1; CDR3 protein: CASSLALRTEAFF; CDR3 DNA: TGCGCCAGCAGCCTGGCGTTGCGCACTGAAGCTTTCTTT
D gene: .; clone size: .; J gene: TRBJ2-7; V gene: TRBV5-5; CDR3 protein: CASSSPGRTVNHEQYF; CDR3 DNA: TGTGCCAGCAGCTCTCCGGGGCGTACAGTGAACCACGAGCAGTACTTC
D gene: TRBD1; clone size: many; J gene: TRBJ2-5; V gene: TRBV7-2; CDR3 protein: CASRLSQGAGTQYF; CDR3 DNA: TGTGCCAGCAGATTATCGCAGGGGGCAGGGACCCAGTACTTC
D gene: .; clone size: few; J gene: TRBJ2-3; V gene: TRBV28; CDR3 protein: CASSIWTASTDTQYF; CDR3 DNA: TGTGCCAGCAGTATATGGACGGCTAGCACAGATACGCAGTATTTT
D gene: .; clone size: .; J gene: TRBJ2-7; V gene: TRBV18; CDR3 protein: CASSPAGSSYEQYF; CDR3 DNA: TGTGCCAGCTCCCCGGCCGGTTCCTCCTACGAGCAGTACTTC
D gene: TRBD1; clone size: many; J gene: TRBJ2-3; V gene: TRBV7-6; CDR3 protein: CASRETGVGTDTQYF; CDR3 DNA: TGTGCCAGCAGGGAGACAGGGGTTGGCACAGATACGCAGTATTTT
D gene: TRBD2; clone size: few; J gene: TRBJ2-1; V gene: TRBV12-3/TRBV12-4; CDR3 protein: CASSEAGWGEQFF; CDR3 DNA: TGTGCCAGCAGTGAAGCGGGGTGGGGTGAGCAGTTCTTC
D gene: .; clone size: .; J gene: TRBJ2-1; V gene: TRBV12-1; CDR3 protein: CASSRGQDNEQFF; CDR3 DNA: TGTGCCAGCTCCCGTGGGCAGGACAATGAGCAGTTCTTC
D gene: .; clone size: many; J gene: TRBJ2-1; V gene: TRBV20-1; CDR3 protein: CSAPRGRGTYNEQFF; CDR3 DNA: TGCAGTGCCCCGAGAGGGCGGGGCACCTACAATGAGCAGTTCTTC